These 11 T cell receptor beta chains share one sample of origin, sequenced in a study of long-term antiretroviral therapy in people with HIV. Version v3.0 of the immunoSEQ assay ran at survey level. Method: immunoSEQ multiplex PCR; TCRdb's copy keeps in-frame clones and lacks some. Among nearly 25,000 clones, 79% were seen once, and the ten largest hold more than 8%. Specimen: unsorted PBMCs, collected 1.2 years after starting antiretroviral therapy. The receptors shown here come from a woman between 35 and 50 years old with HIV.

The chain recombines TRBV10-3 with TRBJ1-1; 7 nucleotides line up with TRBD1. V lost 6 bases and J lost 4; bases outside the gene matches: 17. Germline V gene data show CDR1 as ENHRY and CDR2 as SYGVKD. CDR3 length: 17 residues. DNA for the CDR3: TGTGCCATCAGGACTCAATTGACAGGGCTTCGAGGCACTGAAGCTTTCTTT. This translates into CAIRTQLTGLRGTEAFF.

The rearrangement links TRBV25-1 to TRBJ1-1; 10 nucleotides match TRBD1. Looked up from germline, CDR1 is MGHDK and CDR2 is SYGVNS. This CDR3 has 13 residues. The V segment lost 6 bases and the J segment 6 bases; nucleotides outside the gene matches: 4. The CDR3 DNA sequence: TGTGCCAGCAGCTTTGACAGGGGGCCTGAAGCTTTCTTT. Its protein product is CASSFDRGPEAFF.

V and J are TRBV29-1 and TRBJ2-5; D ambiguous. The germline V gene has CDR1 SQVTM and CDR2 ANQGSEA. This CDR3 region has 12 residues. V was pared by 3 bases and J by 5 bases, with 10 bases between. CDR3 sequence: CSVDLTGETQYF. The CDR3 coding sequence is TGCAGCGTTGACCTCACTGGGGAGACCCAGTACTTC. The full variable domain, with the rest looked up from reference TRBV29-1 and TRBJ2-5, is SAVISQKPSRDICQRGTSLTIQCQVDSQVTMMFWYRQQPGQSLTLIATANQGSEATYESGFVIDKFPISRPNLTFSTLTVSNMSPEDSSIYLCSVDLTGETQYFGPGTRLLVL.

This clone has only one observation. V usage is TRBV10-3 and J usage is TRBJ2-1, with 12 nucleotides matching TRBD2. Germline assignment: CDR1 ENHRY and CDR2 SYGVKD. The CDR3 loop spans 15 amino acids. V shed 10 bases and J 9 bases; nucleotides not matched to a gene: 13. CDR3 sequence (DNA): TGTGCCACCCTCGCCCTAGCGGGGGGGTTAGGTGAGCAGTTCTTC. Its protein is CATLALAGGLGEQFF.

V is TRBV29-1 and J is TRBJ1-1; perhaps TRBD1 as D (5 bases). The CDR3 length is 13 residues. Germline assignment: CDR1 SQVTM and CDR2 ANQGSEA. Trimming removed 3 bases at V and 0 bases at J, with 8 bases between. CDR3 DNA: TGCAGCGTTGAGGGACGGCTGAACACTGAAGCTTTCTTT. Translation gives CSVEGRLNTEAFF.

The genes are TRBV27 and TRBJ1-2; 8 nucleotides agree with TRBD1. V gave up 4 bases and J gave up 7 bases; unmatched junction bases: 8. CDR1 is MNHEY, CDR2 SMNVEV, per germline (reference sequence). CDR3 size: 14 residues. In nucleotides, the CDR3 is TGTGCCAGCAGTTACCGGCAGGGGGCTTCTGGCTACACCTTC. This encodes CASSYRQGASGYTF.

The V call is TRBV18, the J call TRBJ1-1, with 7 positions matching TRBD1. Germline loops: CDR1 KGHSH, CDR2 LQKENI. V lost 4 bases to trimming and J lost 7 bases; unmatched junction nucleotides: 12. There are 15 residues in the CDR3. CDR3 sequence reads: CASSRTAGQLDEAFF. CDR3 in DNA: TGTGCCAGCTCACGCACCGCGGGACAGCTGGATGAAGCTTTCTTT.

Regarding this clone: The germline gene is not matched at one end of the junction; a read error may be the cause. The rearrangement joins TRBV6-1 to TRBJ2-7; TRBD2 might be the D (7 bases). This CDR3 region has 13 residues. The germline gives CDR1 MNHNS, CDR2 SASEGT. The CDR3 bases are TGTGCCAGCAGAGAAGGGGGGGCCTACGAGCAGTACTTC. It specifies CASREGGAYEQYF.

This clone appeared once. The chain carries TRBV7-2 and TRBJ2-7; 8 nucleotides match TRBD1. The junction had 11 bases not matched to a gene; V was cut back by 5 bases and J by 5 bases. The length of the CDR3 is 15 residues. Germline V gene lookup returns CDR1 SGHTA and CDR2 FQGNSA. CDR3 nucleotide sequence: TGTGCCAGCAGCCTTGTCGGACAGGGAGTCAACGAGCAGTACTTC. Protein sequence: CASSLVGQGVNEQYF.

This clone was counted between two and nine times. The chain employs TRBV27 and TRBJ1-4; D gene ambiguous. From germline, CDR1 is MNHEY and CDR2 SMNVEV (reference sequence). V was clipped by 6 bases and J by 4 bases, with 12 bases between them. This CDR3 region has 14 residues. The CDR3 reads CASRVGWDNEKLFF. CDR3 sequence (DNA): TGTGCCAGCAGGGTAGGGTGGGATAATGAAAAACTGTTTTTT.

The chain uses TRBV15 and TRBJ1-4; D possibly corresponds to TRBD1 (5 bases). CDR3 size: 16 residues. Between the trimmed V and J ends, which lost 2 bases and 7 bases, there was a span of 17 bases. CDR1 is LNHNV and CDR2 is YYDKDF in the germline V gene (reference sequence). The CDR3 sequence is CATSRQDTTKGEKLFF. CDR3 DNA sequence: TGTGCCACCAGCAGACAGGACACCACTAAGGGTGAAAAACTGTTTTTT.